These 9 T cell receptor beta chains were all obtained from the same sample, sequenced in a study of blood T cells in healthy people across ages. For the second PCR, which ran for about 7 to 12 cycles, a sample-barcoded 5' primer and a J-beta primer mix were used. TCRdb re-derived calls from the 5' RACE reads in MiXCR, one entry per CDR3 protein. The sample records hundreds of thousands of distinct CDR3 sequences, about 28% being singletons. The sequenced sample was blood. These receptors were collected from a woman aged 80 or over in good health.

This chain joins TRBV28 and TRBJ1-5; maybe TRBD1 (5 bases). Per germline, CDR1 MDHEN and CDR2 SYDVKM. The CDR3 runs 15 residues. V gave up 4 bases and J gave up 6 bases, with 16 bases separating them. CDR3 nucleotide sequence: TGTGCCAGCAGTTGGGGCGGAACCGACGGTCAGCCCCAGCATTTT. Residues: CASSWGGTDGQPQHF.

The CDR3 DNA sequence: TGCGCCAGCAGCTTGGGAGGGACAGGGGGCGAGCAGTACTTC. The encoded protein is CASSLGGTGGEQYF. The chain links TRBV5-1 to TRBJ2-7; 11 bases map to TRBD1. J gave up 6 bases and V 0 bases, and 2 bases lay outside the gene matches. The CDR3 is 14 amino acids. Per germline, CDR1 SGHRS and CDR2 YFSETQ.

V and J are TRBV6-4 and TRBJ1-1; possibly TRBD1 for D (5 bases). This CDR3 has 14 residues. Germline V gene data show CDR1 as MRHNA and CDR2 as SNTAGT. V was trimmed by 0 bases and J by 5 bases, leaving 10 bases between them. Here the CDR3 reads CASSDSRQSTEAFF. CDR3 nucleotide sequence: TGTGCCAGCAGTGACTCGCGACAGTCTACTGAAGCTTTCTTT.

In this sample, this clonotype turned up a few times. The J gene is TRBJ1-1, the V gene TRBV20-1, with D hard to call. Trimming left V 4 bases short and J 6 bases short, with 21 bases between. Germline V gives CDR1 DFQATT, CDR2 SNEGSKA (reference sequence). This CDR3 is 15 amino acids long. The CDR3: CSAIGSRQKPAEAFF. The CDR3 DNA reads as TGCAGTGCTATTGGTTCCCGACAAAAGCCCGCTGAAGCTTTCTTT.

This clonotype was picked up many times. The chain links TRBV6-5 to TRBJ2-7; 11 bases align to TRBD2. CDR1 is MNHEY, CDR2 SVGAGI, per germline. This CDR3 contains 17 residues. The ends lost 2 bases at V and 0 bases at J; junction bases unmatched: 6. The chain's CDR3 is CASSYKTSGASSYEQYF. The CDR3 DNA is TGTGCCAGCAGTTACAAGACTAGCGGGGCGAGCTCCTACGAGCAGTACTTC.

This clonotype was detected ten times or more. The chain couples TRBV20-1 to TRBJ1-2; TRBD1 is a possible D gene (6 bases). There are 14 residues in the CDR3. V lost 4 bases and J 2 bases, leaving 14 bases between the germline ends. Germline loops: CDR1 DFQATT, CDR2 SNEGSKA (reference sequence). The DNA for the CDR3 is TGCAGTGCTAAAAGGACAGACCTAAACTATGGCTACACCTTC. Protein product: CSAKRTDLNYGYTF.

This clonotype was seen repeatedly, ten times or more. A read error may be the cause here, since a much bigger clone is one base away. The chain recombines TRBV20-1 with TRBJ2-5; a possible D gene is TRBD1 (6 bases). Germline assignment: CDR1 DFQATT and CDR2 SNEGSKA (reference sequence). V lost 6 bases and J lost 11, with 25 bases in between. The CDR3 is made up of 14 amino acids. The CDR3 spells CSATRGSRGNEQYF. CDR3 sequence (DNA): TGCAGTGCCACCAGGGGTTCACGGGGCAATGAGCAGTACTTC.

The chain employs TRBV7-2 and TRBJ2-7, with TRBD2 as a possible D gene (5 bases). This CDR3 region has 13 residues. The V end was cut by 4 bases, the J end by 4 bases, with 11 bases between. In germline, CDR1 is SGHTA, CDR2 FQGNSA. The CDR3 loop reads CASSSGIRYEQYF. The CDR3, as DNA: TGTGCCAGCAGCTCCGGGATCCGTTACGAGCAGTACTTC.

This clonotype was observed a few times. Being one base from a much bigger clone, this may be a read error. This chain joins TRBV29-1 and TRBJ1-5; a possible D gene is TRBD1 (5 bases). V was pared by 6 bases and J by 1 base, with 10 bases between. This CDR3 is 13 amino acids long. Germline loops: CDR1 SQVTM, CDR2 ANQGSEA. The CDR3 DNA sequence: TGCAGCGTGGGGGGAAGGAGCAATCAGCCCCAGCATTTT. Protein sequence: CSVGGRSNQPQHF. The entire variable domain, with the rest obtained from reference TRBV29-1 and TRBJ1-5, is as follows: SAVISQKPSRDICQRGTSLTIQCQVDSQVTMMFWYRQQPGQSLTLIATANQGSEATYESGFVIDKFPISRPNLTFSTLTVSNMSPEDSSIYLCSVGGRSNQPQHFGDGTRLSIL.